These 27 T cell receptor beta chains share one sample of origin, sequenced in a study of regulatory T cells in long-lasting Graves disease. Time point: newly diagnosed GD, antithyroid drugs for less than 3 months. TCR sequences were obtained from RNA taken from PBMCs. iRepertoire HTBI primers and Arm-PCR of CDR3 regions built TCR beta libraries. TCRdb used MiXCR to reprocess the multiplex PCR reads, holding one entry per CDR3 protein. Seen here are around 400,000 distinct CDR3 sequences, roughly a sixth observed once, and the top ten hold approximately 21%. The sample here was peripheral blood mononuclear cells (PBMCs), taken at new diagnosis, from a patient treated with antithyroid drugs. The receptors come from a female donor with Graves disease.

With respect to this clonotype: One base separates it from a far larger clone, so it is likely a read error. The chain recombines TRBV28 with TRBJ2-3, with 11 bases matching TRBD1. The germline gives CDR1 MDHEN, CDR2 SYDVKM. The V gene end was trimmed by 6 bases and the J gene end by 7 bases; junction bases not matched to a gene: 6. CDR3 length: 14 residues. CDR3 sequence reads: CASSPGQGENTQYF. In DNA, the CDR3 is TGTGCCAGCAGCCCGGGACAGGGGGAGAATACGCAGTATTTT.

Of note for this clonotype: A much larger clone is a single base away; this may be a read error. In DNA, the CDR3 is TGTGCCAACAGTTCCTACGAACTCAGGGGGGGGGCTTCTAACTATGGCTACACCTTC. The encoded protein is CANSSYELRGGASNYGYTF. The chain uses TRBV12-3 or TRBV12-4 and TRBJ1-2, with 7 bases fitting TRBD1. The CDR3 is 19 residues long.

Turning to this clonotype: No conserved phenylalanine or tryptophan is present at the end of the CDR3, so a read error is the likely explanation. CDR3 residues: CSARGTQETQYL. In DNA, the CDR3 is TGCAGTGCTAGGGGTACCCAAGAGACCCAGTACCTC. V usage is TRBV20-1 and J usage is TRBJ2-5; D is uncertain. Trimming cost V 3 bases and J 1 base, with 6 bases left between them. Germline-derived CDR1 and CDR2 are DFQATT and SNEGSKA (reference sequence). CDR3 size: 12 residues.

This clonotype was seen repeatedly, ten times or more. The V gene is TRBV27, the J gene TRBJ1-1, with D possibly being TRBD1 (5 bases). Germline loops: CDR1 MNHEY, CDR2 SMNVEV (reference sequence). V was pared by 3 bases and J by 6 bases, with 11 bases between. The CDR3 totals 13 residues. CDR3 nucleotides: TGTGCCAGCAGTTTTAAAGGGGTTTCTGAAGCTTTCTTT. Its translation is CASSFKGVSEAFF.

This clonotype was counted many times. This chain joins TRBV27 and TRBJ1-5; D is undetermined. This CDR3 has 13 amino acids. Per the germline V gene, CDR1 is MNHEY and CDR2 is SMNVEV (reference sequence). Trimming took 5 bases from V and 6 from J, leaving 11 bases between them. The CDR3 sequence is CASSPDWGQPQHF. CDR3 coding DNA: TGTGCCAGCAGTCCCGATTGGGGTCAGCCCCAGCATTTT.

This chain joins TRBV5-1 and TRBJ2-2; D is perhaps TRBD1 (6 bases). The CDR3 is made up of 15 amino acids. V dropped 1 base and J dropped 6 bases, with 13 bases sitting between them. CDR1 is SGHRS and CDR2 is YFSETQ in the germline V gene. Written as DNA, the CDR3 is TGCGCCAGCAGCTTGTTACAGGGCGGATCCGGGGAGCTGTTTTTT. Translated: CASSLLQGGSGELFF.

The rearrangement uses TRBV19 and TRBJ1-4; TRBD1 matches 7 bases. The CDR3 runs to 16 residues. Germline V gene lookup returns CDR1 LNHDA and CDR2 SQIVND (reference sequence). V was pared by 4 bases and J by 5 bases, with 10 bases of the junction left unmatched. The CDR3 spells CASSTGQRTKNEKLFF. CDR3 coding DNA: TGTGCCAGTAGTACGGGACAGCGAACCAAAAATGAAAAACTGTTTTTT.

This clonotype was counted many times. The rearrangement uses TRBV6-5 and TRBJ2-7; D gene uncertain. Germline CDR1 reads MNHEY; CDR2 reads SVGAGI. V lost 2 bases and J lost 3, with 5 bases in between. The CDR3 sequence is 12 residues long. The CDR3 DNA follows: TGTGCCAGCAGTTACCTTAACTACGAGCAGTACTTC. Translated: CASSYLNYEQYF.

This clonotype was detected ten times or more. The chain has TRBV12-3 or TRBV12-4 and TRBJ1-6; 9 bases align to TRBD1. The CDR3 spans 15 residues. V dropped 6 bases and J dropped 9; count of bases not matched to a gene: 9. This chain's CDR3 is CASSLRDRESSPLHF. The CDR3 coding sequence is TGTGCCAGCAGCTTAAGGGACAGGGAATCTTCACCCCTCCACTTT.

In its sample, this clonotype was seen many times. This chain connects TRBV20-1 to TRBJ2-1; TRBD1 agrees at 7 bases. Trimming at V came to 0 bases and at J to 7 bases, leaving 3 bases not matched to a gene. The V gene's germline CDR1 is DFQATT and CDR2 SNEGSKA (reference sequence). The CDR3 totals 13 residues. CDR3 bases: TGCAGTGCTAGAGATGCAGGGGGTAATGAGCAGTTCTTC. Amino acids: CSARDAGGNEQFF.

This clonotype appeared many times. The chain employs TRBV3-1 and TRBJ2-3; D is unresolved. The CDR3 sequence is 17 residues long. V was pared by 0 bases and J by 6 bases, with 19 bases between. Germline V gene sequence: CDR1 LGHDT, CDR2 YNNKEL (reference sequence). The CDR3, as DNA: TGTGCCAGCAGCCAAGATTCGTTGCGGCTAGTATCGGATACGCAGTATTTT. Its protein is CASSQDSLRLVSDTQYF.

In nucleotides, the CDR3 is TGTGCCAGCAGCTTAGAATACACTGAAGCTTTCTTT. Translating gives CASSLEYTEAFF. The chain combines TRBV7-2 with TRBJ1-1; D uncertain. The V and J ends lost 1 base and 3 bases respectively, with 3 bases between them. Germline V lookup: CDR1 SGHTA, CDR2 FQGNSA. CDR3 length: 12 amino acids.

This clonotype has at least ten counts. The J gene is TRBJ2-5, the V gene TRBV11-2; 8 nucleotides agree with TRBD1. Germline V lookup: CDR1 SGHAT, CDR2 FQNNGV. The V segment lost 5 bases and the J segment 1 base; nucleotides outside the gene matches: 6. This CDR3 has 15 amino acids. CDR3 DNA: TGTGCCAGCAGCACCCGCGGGACAGGCCAAGAGACCCAGTACTTC. As protein: CASSTRGTGQETQYF.

Of note for this clonotype: A read error may account for a junction end that differs from germline. The chain links TRBV10-3 to TRBJ2-1, with 8 bases identical to TRBD1. In germline, CDR1 is ENHRY, CDR2 SYGVKD. This CDR3 region has 17 residues. The DNA for the CDR3 is TGTGCCATCAGTCTTTCCTACTCAGGGGGCTCGGGCAATGGGCAGTTCTTC. Its protein is CAISLSYSGGSGNGQFF.

Ten or more counts support this clonotype. J is TRBJ2-3 and V is TRBV3-1; 10 positions match TRBD2. Germline V gene sequence: CDR1 LGHDT, CDR2 YNNKEL (reference sequence). CDR3 size: 17 residues. Trimming at V came to 3 bases and at J to 2 bases, leaving 8 bases not matched to a gene. The CDR3 coding sequence is TGTGCCAGCAGCCAGACAAGGACTAGCGGACACACAGATACGCAGTATTTT. Translated, it gives CASSQTRTSGHTDTQYF.

This clonotype was seen ten or more times. The rearrangement links TRBV3-1 to TRBJ2-2; no reliable D call. V was shortened by 4 bases and J by 4 bases, with 7 bases between the two germline ends. This CDR3 comprises 13 residues. Germline CDR1 reads LGHDT; CDR2 reads YNNKEL (reference sequence). The CDR3 here is CASSRVSTGELFF. The DNA of the CDR3 is TGTGCCAGCAGCCGGGTGAGCACCGGGGAGCTGTTTTTT. The whole variable domain, filled in from reference TRBV3-1 and TRBJ2-2, reads DTAVSQTPKYLVTQMGNDKSIKCEQNLGHDTMYWYKQDSKKFLKIMFSYNNKELIINETVPNRFSPKSPDKAHLNLHINSLELGDSAVYFCASSRVSTGELFFGEGSRLTVL.

V gene TRBV7-2 combines with J gene TRBJ2-7; D could derive from TRBD1 or TRBD2 (5 bases each). The CDR3 sequence is 15 residues long. Germline CDR1 SGHTA, CDR2 FQGNSA. V was pared by 0 bases and J by 2 bases, with 11 bases between. CDR3 loop: CASSLAGTVTYEQYF. The CDR3 DNA reads TGTGCCAGCAGCTTAGCCGGGACGGTCACCTACGAGCAGTACTTC. The variable domain in full, completed from reference TRBV7-2 and TRBJ2-7, reads GAGVSQSPSNKVTEKGKDVELRCDPISGHTALYWYRQSLGQGLEFLIYFQGNSAPDKSGLPSDRFSAERTGGSVSTLTIQRTQQEDSAVYLCASSLAGTVTYEQYFGPGTRLTVT.

This clonotype came up many times. The chain uses TRBV2 and TRBJ2-1; 8 positions agree with TRBD1. The CDR3 covers 12 residues. J gave up 4 bases and V 10 bases, and 3 bases lay outside the gene matches. Germline CDR1 reads SNHLY; CDR2 reads FYNNEI. CDR3 region: CATQGAYNEQFF. The CDR3 coding sequence is TGTGCCACCCAGGGGGCTTACAATGAGCAGTTCTTC.

This chain connects TRBV5-1 to TRBJ2-1; D is tentatively TRBD1 or TRBD2 (5 bases each). Germline V gene data show CDR1 as SGHRS and CDR2 as YFSETQ. Between the trimmed V and J ends, which lost 4 bases and 6 bases, there was a span of 17 bases. The CDR3 covers 15 residues. In DNA, the CDR3 is TGCGCCAGCAGCCCGGGACGGCCCACGGGCAATGAGCAGTTCTTC. This translates into CASSPGRPTGNEQFF.

This clonotype showed up many times. The chain recombines TRBV20-1 with TRBJ2-1; D is unresolved. The V gene's germline CDR1 is DFQATT and CDR2 SNEGSKA (reference sequence). V gave up 4 bases and J gave up 4 bases, with 17 bases separating them. The CDR3 contains 15 residues. This CDR3 reads CSATTARAKYNEQFF. In nucleotides, the CDR3 is TGCAGTGCTACTACCGCCCGGGCTAAGTACAATGAGCAGTTCTTC.

This clonotype was observed a few times. The chain has TRBV20-1 and TRBJ2-2; D not certain. V lost 3 bases, J lost 1 base, and 3 bases lay in between. The CDR3 extends over 12 amino acids. The germline gives CDR1 DFQATT, CDR2 SNEGSKA (reference sequence). CDR3 DNA: TGCAGTGCTAGGGTGAACACCGGGGAGCTGTTTTTT. Translated: CSARVNTGELFF.

This chain links TRBV9 with TRBJ1-6, with D uncertain. CDR1 and CDR2 from the germline V gene are SGDLS and YYNGEE. V was cut by 0 bases and J by 0 bases, with 7 bases left in between. CDR3 length: 16 residues. CDR3 sequence reads: CASSVDVSSYNSPLHF. Written as DNA, the CDR3 is TGTGCCAGCAGCGTAGACGTTAGCTCCTATAATTCACCCCTCCACTTT.

This rearrangement joins TRBV4-2 to TRBJ1-1; 9 bases are shared with TRBD1. This CDR3 contains 15 residues. Germline assignment: CDR1 LGHNA and CDR2 YNFKEQ. The ends lost 2 bases at V and 4 bases at J; junction bases unmatched: 5. This CDR3 is CASSQPGQGITEAFF. The CDR3 coding sequence is TGTGCCAGCAGCCAACCGGGACAGGGTATCACTGAAGCTTTCTTT.

This clonotype was seen more than once but under ten times. This chain connects TRBV9 to TRBJ2-7; D is possibly TRBD2 (6 bases). The CDR3 has 16 amino acids. Germline V gives CDR1 SGDLS, CDR2 YYNGEE. Trimming stripped 3 bases from V and 2 bases from J, with 18 bases between. CDR3 region: CASSDTLSGQPYEQYF. In nucleotides, the CDR3 is TGTGCCAGCAGCGACACTCTGAGCGGGCAACCCTACGAGCAGTACTTC.

There are a few counts of this clonotype. This chain joins TRBV28 and TRBJ1-2; TRBD1 matches 9 bases. This CDR3 has 14 amino acids. The junction had 5 bases not matched to a gene; V was cut back by 5 bases and J by 4 bases. Germline assignment: CDR1 MDHEN and CDR2 SYDVKM. The CDR3 here is CASSDWTGAYGYTF. Written as DNA, the CDR3 is TGTGCCAGCAGTGATTGGACAGGGGCCTATGGCTACACCTTC.

The genes are TRBV27 and TRBJ2-3; D unclear. V was shortened by 4 bases and J by 8 bases, with 7 bases between the two germline ends. Germline lookup yields CDR1 MNHEY and CDR2 SMNVEV (reference sequence). This CDR3 is built from 11 residues. The CDR3 spells CASSYQATQYF. The CDR3 coding sequence is TGTGCCAGCAGTTACCAGGCTACGCAGTATTTT.

This clonotype has at least ten counts. This chain joins TRBV6-1 and TRBJ2-1; TRBD2 matches 16 bases. After removal of 5 bases from V and 7 bases from J, the junction contained 11 bases not matched to a gene. The CDR3 has 18 amino acids. Germline CDR1 and CDR2: MNHNS and SASEGT. CDR3 protein: CASSPGTSGGAGFNEQFF. CDR3 DNA: TGTGCCAGCAGTCCTGGGACTAGCGGGGGGGCCGGGTTTAATGAGCAGTTCTTC.